The 25 T cell receptor beta chains reported below all come from one sample, sequenced in a study of early stage breast cancer tumors. The repertoire was sequenced with immunoSEQ multiplex PCR; TCRdb's copy has only in-frame clones and lacks some. The sample includes tens of thousands of clones, 75% to 85% of them seen just once. The sequencing sample was made of blood. The receptors were sampled from a person in their sixties with breast cancer.

The chain combines TRBV6-6 with TRBJ2-2; unclear D gene. The V and J ends lost 6 bases and 6 bases respectively, with 8 bases between them. The CDR3 is 12 residues long. The germline V gene encodes CDR1 MNHNY and CDR2 SVGAGI (reference sequence). The CDR3 sequence: CASSLMSGELFF. DNA for the CDR3: TGTGCCAGCAGCCTTATGTCCGGGGAGCTGTTTTTT.

The rearrangement uses TRBV28 and TRBJ2-3, with 10 bases identical to TRBD2. The CDR3 runs 15 residues. Germline V gene data show CDR1 as MDHEN and CDR2 as SYDVKM. J was trimmed by 6 bases and V by 3 bases; bases with no gene match: 6. The DNA of the CDR3 is TGTGCCAGCAGTTTCCCGAATAGCGGGAGGGATACGCAGTATTTT. Residues: CASSFPNSGRDTQYF.

CDR3 nucleotides: TGTGCCAGCAGTTCCTCCGGGACAGCTAACACTGAAGCTTTCTTT. Its translation: CASSSSGTANTEAFF. V is TRBV28 and J is TRBJ1-1, with TRBD1 matching over 7 bases. The CDR3 has 15 residues. Germline V gives CDR1 MDHEN, CDR2 SYDVKM. V lost 4 bases, J lost 2 bases, and 7 bases stayed unmatched.

The rearrangement joins TRBV9 to TRBJ1-2; 7 bases map to TRBD1. The V gene's germline CDR1 is SGDLS and CDR2 YYNGEE. With V trimmed by 3 bases and J by 5 bases, 7 bases remained unmatched. CDR3 length: 14 residues. The CDR3 sequence: CASSADRIPYGYTF. CDR3 bases: TGTGCCAGCAGCGCGGACAGGATTCCTTATGGCTACACCTTC.

This clone is a singleton in its sample. The rearrangement joins TRBV15 to TRBJ2-7; TRBD1 is a possible D gene (6 bases). The CDR3 runs to 12 residues. The germline V gene has CDR1 LNHNV and CDR2 YYDKDF (reference sequence). The ends were cut back, 4 bases at V and 5 bases at J, with 9 bases in the middle. CDR3 bases: TGTGCCACCAGCACAAGGACAGACGAGCAGTACTTC. It yields the protein CATSTRTDEQYF.

This clone was counted a single time. The J gene is TRBJ2-3, the V gene TRBV29-1; possibly TRBD2 for D (5 bases). V was clipped by 2 bases and J by 4 bases, with 10 bases between them. The length of the CDR3 is 13 residues. CDR1 and CDR2 from the germline V gene are SQVTM and ANQGSEA. The CDR3 DNA is TGCAGCGTTGAACCCCTCGGGGCAGATACGCAGTATTTT. Translated, it gives CSVEPLGADTQYF.

In its sample, this clone was seen once. The chain has TRBV5-1 and TRBJ1-5; D perhaps matches TRBD1 (5 bases). The CDR3 length is 14 residues. Deletions cut 4 bases from V and 8 bases from J, with 16 bases between. CDR1 SGHRS and CDR2 YFSETQ come from the germline V gene. CDR3 sequence (DNA): TGCGCCAGCAGCCAAGGGACTGGCTCGGAGCCCCAGCATTTT. This gives the protein CASSQGTGSEPQHF.

The chain carries TRBV7-9 and TRBJ2-7; 7 positions match TRBD1. Germline-derived CDR1 and CDR2 are SEHNR and FQNEAQ (reference sequence). Unmatched junction bases numbered 7, after V lost 3 bases and J lost 2 bases. The CDR3 has 15 amino acids. CDR3 coding DNA: TGTGCCAGCAGCTTCGTTGGACAGGCAACCTACGAGCAGTACTTC. Amino acids: CASSFVGQATYEQYF.

This chain uses TRBV27 with TRBJ1-5, with 8 bases aligning to TRBD1. V lost 3 bases, J lost 3 bases, and 4 bases stayed unmatched. The CDR3 has 15 residues. Germline assignment: CDR1 MNHEY and CDR2 SMNVEV (reference sequence). The CDR3 protein is CASSFVTGANQPQHF. The CDR3 DNA reads TGTGCCAGCAGTTTTGTGACAGGGGCCAATCAGCCCCAGCATTTT.

The V gene is TRBV15, the J gene TRBJ2-1; a weak D match, TRBD2 (7 bases). Trimming cost V 8 bases and J 4 bases, with 12 bases left between them. Germline assignment: CDR1 LNHNV and CDR2 YYDKDF (reference sequence). The CDR3 contains 13 residues. CDR3: CATEGGGYNEQFF. CDR3 DNA: TGTGCCACCGAGGGAGGGGGATACAATGAGCAGTTCTTC.

The chain carries TRBV27 and TRBJ1-2, with 10 bases fitting TRBD1. The ends lost 4 bases at V and 7 bases at J; junction bases unmatched: 9. There are 15 residues in the CDR3. Germline lookup yields CDR1 MNHEY and CDR2 SMNVEV (reference sequence). CDR3 protein: CASSSIDRGLVGYTF. DNA of the CDR3: TGTGCCAGCAGTTCGATCGACAGGGGGCTGGTTGGCTACACCTTC.

The CDR3 protein is CASSLDSYSSYEQFF. The CDR3 DNA sequence: TGTGCCAGCAGTTTGGACAGTTACTCTTCATACGAGCAGTTCTTC. The chain combines TRBV28 with TRBJ2-1; possible D gene TRBD1, 6 bases. V was pared by 3 bases and J by 10 bases, with 19 bases between. Germline V gives CDR1 MDHEN, CDR2 SYDVKM. The CDR3 loop spans 15 amino acids. The full variable domain, rest sourced from reference TRBV28 and TRBJ2-1, is DVKVTQSSRYLVKRTGEKVFLECVQDMDHENMFWYRQDPGLGLRLIYFSYDVKMKEKGDIPEGYSVSREKKERFSLILESASTNQTSMYLCASSLDSYSSYEQFFGPGTRLTVL.

This chain joins TRBV9 and TRBJ1-2; TRBD1 matches at 9 bases. J lost 5 bases, V lost 6 bases, and 11 bases had no gene match. The V gene's germline CDR1 is SGDLS and CDR2 YYNGEE. The CDR3 is 15 residues long. CDR3 residues: CASTLRGTGRYGYTF. CDR3 DNA: TGTGCCAGCACCTTGAGGGGGACAGGGCGGTATGGCTACACCTTC.

This chain connects TRBV6-5 to TRBJ1-1; D unresolved. Germline CDR1 reads MNHEY; CDR2 reads SVGAGI. Trimming took 5 bases from V and 7 from J, leaving 8 bases between them. The CDR3 is made up of 11 amino acids. The CDR3, as DNA: TGTGCCAGCAGTAACGGTCTTGAAGCTTTCTTT. It specifies CASSNGLEAFF.

The chain has TRBV2 and TRBJ2-5; D is unresolved. Germline loops: CDR1 SNHLY, CDR2 FYNNEI. The CDR3 is 12 amino acids. Trimming took off 4 bases at V and 5 bases at J, with 8 bases between the two ends. The CDR3 loop is CASSGQSETQYF. The CDR3 DNA follows: TGTGCCAGCAGTGGACAAAGTGAGACCCAGTACTTC.

V is TRBV18 and J is TRBJ1-5; TRBD1 agrees at 7 bases. After removal of 6 bases from V and 6 bases from J, the junction contained 8 bases not matched to a gene. The CDR3 has 14 amino acids. Germline lookup yields CDR1 KGHSH and CDR2 LQKENI. CDR3 amino acids: CASSPDRALQPQHF. In DNA form, the CDR3 reads TGTGCCAGCTCCCCAGACAGGGCTCTTCAGCCCCAGCATTTT.

The chain employs TRBV6-6 and TRBJ2-1; TRBD2 matches at 10 bases. J gave up 8 bases and V 6 bases, and 13 bases lay outside the gene matches. CDR1 is MNHNY and CDR2 is SVGAGI in the germline V gene (reference sequence). The CDR3 extends over 16 amino acids. The CDR3 is CASSGLASGGKDEQFF. As DNA, the CDR3 is TGTGCCAGCAGCGGACTTGCTAGCGGGGGAAAGGATGAGCAGTTCTTC.

This clone turned up a few times. This sequence joins TRBV9 and TRBJ2-1; 11 bases map to TRBD2. Looked up from germline, CDR1 is SGDLS and CDR2 is YYNGEE. Trimming removed 0 bases from V and 4 bases from J; junction bases left unmatched: 0. This CDR3 has 15 residues. CDR3 sequence: CASSVGTSGYNEQFF. The CDR3 region has the DNA TGTGCCAGCAGCGTAGGGACTAGCGGGTACAATGAGCAGTTCTTC.

The chain is built from TRBV9 and TRBJ1-2; 7 positions agree with TRBD1. This CDR3 contains 15 residues. V lost 4 bases, J lost 2 bases, and 8 bases stayed unmatched. CDR1 is SGDLS and CDR2 is YYNGEE in the germline V gene. The CDR3 DNA is TGTGCCAGCAGCCCAGGAGTGGGACAGAACTATGGCTACACCTTC. Protein product: CASSPGVGQNYGYTF.

The chain combines TRBV29-1 with TRBJ2-5; unclear D gene. V was clipped by 6 bases and J by 1 base, with 12 bases between them. Germline CDR1 and CDR2: SQVTM and ANQGSEA. The CDR3 consists of 13 residues. The CDR3 DNA reads TGCAGCGTGGCCGGCGACACCCAAGAGACCCAGTACTTC. Encoded protein: CSVAGDTQETQYF.

The chain combines TRBV6-1 with TRBJ1-5; the D is unclear. Germline V lookup: CDR1 MNHNS, CDR2 SASEGT. V was clipped by 10 bases and J by 0 bases, with 13 bases between them. The CDR3 runs 14 residues. The CDR3: CATQVEYSNQPQHF. The CDR3 nucleotides are TGTGCCACCCAAGTCGAGTATAGCAATCAGCCCCAGCATTTT.

The gene calls are TRBV6-5 and TRBJ2-2; 10 nucleotides align to TRBD1. CDR1 is MNHEY, CDR2 SVGAGI, per germline. The CDR3 length is 14 residues. Trimming cost V 7 bases and J 6 bases; bases outside gene matches: 5. The CDR3 reads CASIRDRGSGELFF. CDR3 coding DNA: TGTGCCAGCATCCGGGACAGGGGCTCCGGGGAGCTGTTTTTT.

The chain carries TRBV9 and TRBJ1-5; possible D gene TRBD1, 5 bases. The CDR3 consists of 14 residues. V gave up 3 bases and J gave up 0 bases, with 7 bases separating them. CDR1 SGDLS and CDR2 YYNGEE come from the germline V gene. CDR3 residues: CASSGTGSNQPQHF. The CDR3, as DNA: TGTGCCAGCAGCGGAACAGGTAGCAATCAGCCCCAGCATTTT.

V and J are TRBV6-5 and TRBJ2-1; D is perhaps TRBD2 (7 bases). The CDR3 covers 13 residues. The V gene lost 0 bases and the J gene lost 9 bases, with 9 bases spanning the gap. Germline V gives CDR1 MNHEY, CDR2 SVGAGI. The CDR3 DNA reads TGTGCCAGCAGTTACTCGGGGGGGCGTGAGCAGTTCTTC. It encodes CASSYSGGREQFF.

The chain is built from TRBV19 and TRBJ1-4, with no clear D. V was pared by 5 bases and J by 4 bases, with 14 bases between. Germline V CDR1 and CDR2: LNHDA, SQIVND (reference sequence). The CDR3 covers 15 residues. The DNA of the CDR3 is TGTGCCAGTAGTGAGGTCGGCAGTCGTAATGAAAAACTGTTTTTT. Amino acids: CASSEVGSRNEKLFF.